The rows below give T cell receptor beta chains drawn from one sample of a study of T cell changes during pregnancy in multiple sclerosis. Assay: immunoSEQ multiplex PCR; the TCRdb copy retains only in-frame clones and omits some. Of around 43,000 clones in the sample, around 93% were seen once. The sequencing used CD8+ T cells from peripheral blood mononuclear cells, collected after pregnancy. The receptors shown here come from a female donor with multiple sclerosis, enrolled in a pregnancy study. Each CDR3 is given with its conserved first and last residue. The order of the fields is V gene, clone size, D gene, J gene, CDR3 protein, CDR3 DNA. A D gene is named only where the DNA matches it firmly. A row's size may be missing; if present it is once, few, many or a size class.

v_call: TRBV27
clone_size: once
d_call: TRBD2
j_call: TRBJ2-3
cdr3_aa: CASSPLSGSSDTQYF
cdr3_nt: TGTGCCAGCAGTCCCTTAAGCGGGAGCTCAGATACGCAGTATTTT

v_call: TRBV9
clone_size: NA
d_call: TRBD2
j_call: TRBJ2-1
cdr3_aa: CASSVGLAGGNEQFF
cdr3_nt: TGTGCCAGCAGCGTAGGACTAGCGGGAGGCAATGAGCAGTTCTTC

v_call: TRBV27
clone_size: NA
d_call: TRBD1
j_call: TRBJ2-7
cdr3_aa: CASSHRDRAYEQYF
cdr3_nt: TGTGCCAGCAGTCACCGGGACAGGGCCTACGAGCAGTACTTC

v_call: TRBV9
clone_size: NA
d_call: TRBD2
j_call: TRBJ2-3
cdr3_aa: CASSLGLARDTQYF
cdr3_nt: TGTGCCAGCAGCCTCGGACTAGCTAGAGATACGCAGTATTTT

v_call: TRBV5-3
clone_size: NA
d_call: NA
j_call: TRBJ1-2
cdr3_aa: CARSFLAGSYGYTF
cdr3_nt: TGTGCCAGAAGCTTTTTAGCCGGGAGCTATGGCTACACCTTC

v_call: TRBV27
clone_size: NA
d_call: NA
j_call: TRBJ1-5
cdr3_aa: CASSFRGEQPQHF
cdr3_nt: TGTGCCAGCAGTTTCCGGGGGGAACAGCCCCAGCATTTT

v_call: TRBV7-9
clone_size: once
d_call: TRBD1
j_call: TRBJ1-4
cdr3_aa: CASSLDRGRANEKLFF
cdr3_nt: TGTGCCAGCAGCCTCGACAGGGGGAGGGCTAATGAAAAACTGTTTTTT

v_call: TRBV9
clone_size: NA
d_call: TRBD2
j_call: TRBJ2-1
cdr3_aa: CASSHRIPGLAGGHGNEQFF
cdr3_nt: TGTGCCAGCAGCCACAGGATACCGGGACTAGCGGGAGGGCATGGCAATGAGCAGTTCTTC

v_call: TRBV7-3
clone_size: NA
d_call: NA
j_call: TRBJ2-5
cdr3_aa: CASSRSPSAGETQYF
cdr3_nt: TGTGCCAGCAGCCGATCCCCTAGCGCGGGGGAGACCCAGTACTTC

v_call: TRBV7-2
clone_size: NA
d_call: TRBD2
j_call: TRBJ2-2
cdr3_aa: CASSSPIAGTNTGELFF
cdr3_nt: TGTGCCAGCAGCTCCCCTATAGCGGGTACGAACACCGGGGAGCTGTTTTTT

v_call: TRBV27
clone_size: once
d_call: TRBD2
j_call: TRBJ2-7
cdr3_aa: CASSLGLTYEQYF
cdr3_nt: TGTGCCAGCAGTTTGGGACTAACGTACGAGCAGTACTTC

v_call: TRBV11-2
clone_size: once
d_call: NA
j_call: TRBJ2-3
cdr3_aa: CASSLNPITDTQYF
cdr3_nt: TGTGCCAGCAGCTTAAACCCTATCACAGATACGCAGTATTTT

v_call: TRBV29-1
clone_size: NA
d_call: NA
j_call: TRBJ1-1
cdr3_aa: CSLGATEAFF
cdr3_nt: TGCAGCCTAGGGGCTACTGAAGCTTTCTTT

v_call: TRBV7-9
clone_size: NA
d_call: NA
j_call: TRBJ1-1
cdr3_aa: CASTPEAFF
cdr3_nt: TGTGCCAGCACCCCGGAAGCTTTCTTT

v_call: TRBV2
clone_size: NA
d_call: NA
j_call: TRBJ2-1
cdr3_aa: CASSDPTDLSYNEQFF
cdr3_nt: TGTGCCAGCAGCGACCCTACAGATCTCTCCTACAATGAGCAGTTCTTC

v_call: TRBV27
clone_size: NA
d_call: TRBD2
j_call: TRBJ2-2
cdr3_aa: CASSGTSGTGELFF
cdr3_nt: TGTGCCAGCAGTGGAACTAGCGGGACCGGGGAGCTGTTTTTT

v_call: TRBV5-8
clone_size: once
d_call: NA
j_call: TRBJ2-2
cdr3_aa: CASSSGENTGELFF
cdr3_nt: TGTGCCAGCAGCTCGGGGGAGAACACCGGGGAGCTGTTTTTT

v_call: TRBV5-1
clone_size: NA
d_call: NA
j_call: TRBJ2-5
cdr3_aa: CASSPTIQETQYF
cdr3_nt: TGCGCCAGCAGCCCCACAATTCAAGAGACCCAGTACTTC

v_call: TRBV9
clone_size: NA
d_call: NA
j_call: TRBJ1-1
cdr3_aa: CASSVESSNTEAFF
cdr3_nt: TGTGCCAGCAGCGTAGAGAGTAGTAACACTGAAGCTTTCTTT

v_call: TRBV28
clone_size: NA
d_call: NA
j_call: TRBJ1-5
cdr3_aa: CASTLRVSNQPQHF
cdr3_nt: TGTGCCAGCACCCTACGGGTTAGCAATCAGCCCCAGCATTTT

v_call: TRBV7-8
clone_size: NA
d_call: TRBD1
j_call: TRBJ2-7
cdr3_aa: CASSPEDRGHEQYF
cdr3_nt: TGTGCCAGCAGCCCGGAAGACAGGGGACACGAGCAGTACTTC

v_call: TRBV30
clone_size: NA
d_call: TRBD2
j_call: TRBJ2-5
cdr3_aa: CAWSTGGGYQETQYF
cdr3_nt: TGTGCCTGGAGTACGGGGGGAGGGTACCAAGAGACCCAGTACTTC

v_call: TRBV13
clone_size: once
d_call: TRBD1
j_call: TRBJ2-7
cdr3_aa: CASSLSTGGNYEQYF
cdr3_nt: TGTGCCAGCAGCCTCTCGACAGGGGGGAACTACGAGCAGTACTTC

v_call: TRBV9
clone_size: NA
d_call: TRBD1
j_call: TRBJ2-2
cdr3_aa: CASSDKRQGGNTGELFF
cdr3_nt: TGTGCCAGCAGCGACAAAAGACAGGGGGGGAACACCGGGGAGCTGTTTTTT

v_call: TRBV14
clone_size: NA
d_call: TRBD1
j_call: TRBJ2-2
cdr3_aa: CASSLPGQGPTAGELFF
cdr3_nt: TGTGCCAGCAGCCTACCGGGACAGGGGCCCACGGCCGGGGAGCTGTTTTTT

v_call: TRBV28
clone_size: NA
d_call: TRBD1
j_call: TRBJ2-1
cdr3_aa: CASTQGQSTKGNEQFF
cdr3_nt: TGTGCCAGCACCCAGGGACAGAGCACTAAGGGGAATGAGCAGTTCTTC

v_call: TRBV2
clone_size: NA
d_call: NA
j_call: TRBJ1-5
cdr3_aa: CASKDSYNQPQHF
cdr3_nt: TGTGCCAGCAAGGACAGTTACAATCAGCCCCAGCATTTT

v_call: TRBV4-3
clone_size: NA
d_call: NA
j_call: TRBJ1-4
cdr3_aa: CASSKRSEVDEKLFF
cdr3_nt: TGCGCCAGCAGCAAGAGGAGTGAAGTGGATGAAAAACTGTTTTTT

v_call: TRBV5-8
clone_size: NA
d_call: NA
j_call: TRBJ1-1
cdr3_aa: CATNGEGGTEAFF
cdr3_nt: TGTGCCACTAACGGGGAAGGGGGAACTGAAGCTTTCTTT

v_call: TRBV19
clone_size: NA
d_call: NA
j_call: TRBJ1-1
cdr3_aa: CASRRGFSEAFF
cdr3_nt: TGTGCCAGTAGAAGGGGTTTTTCAGAAGCTTTCTTT

v_call: TRBV4-3
clone_size: NA
d_call: TRBD1
j_call: TRBJ1-1
cdr3_aa: CASSRDSNGEAFF
cdr3_nt: TGCGCCAGCAGCCGGGACAGTAACGGTGAAGCTTTCTTT

v_call: TRBV5-4
clone_size: NA
d_call: NA
j_call: TRBJ1-1
cdr3_aa: CASSLVPVTEAFF
cdr3_nt: TGTGCCAGCAGCTTGGTACCGGTCACTGAAGCTTTCTTT

v_call: TRBV30
clone_size: NA
d_call: TRBD2
j_call: TRBJ2-3
cdr3_aa: CAWWGGAGSGDGTDTQYF
cdr3_nt: TGTGCCTGGTGGGGTGGGGCTGGTAGCGGGGACGGAACAGATACGCAGTATTTT

v_call: TRBV4-2
clone_size: NA
d_call: TRBD1
j_call: TRBJ1-3
cdr3_aa: CASSQDRGGIRGNTIYF
cdr3_nt: TGTGCCAGCAGCCAAGATCGAGGGGGCATTCGTGGAAACACCATATATTTT

v_call: TRBV4-3
clone_size: NA
d_call: NA
j_call: TRBJ2-7
cdr3_aa: CASSQEGVGKSYEQYF
cdr3_nt: TGCGCCAGCAGCCAAGAAGGCGTCGGGAAAAGCTACGAGCAGTACTTC

v_call: TRBV7-3
clone_size: NA
d_call: TRBD1
j_call: TRBJ1-2
cdr3_aa: CASSQDRLTGEYTF
cdr3_nt: TGCGCCAGCAGCCAAGATCGGCTCACAGGGGAGTACACCTTC

v_call: TRBV28
clone_size: NA
d_call: TRBD1
j_call: TRBJ2-3
cdr3_aa: CASSTDREADTQYF
cdr3_nt: TGTGCCAGCAGTACGGACAGGGAGGCAGATACGCAGTATTTT

v_call: TRBV19
clone_size: NA
d_call: NA
j_call: TRBJ2-1
cdr3_aa: CASSISSPAYNEQFF
cdr3_nt: TGTGCCAGTAGTATCTCTAGCCCAGCTTACAATGAGCAGTTCTTC

v_call: TRBV7-9
clone_size: NA
d_call: NA
j_call: TRBJ2-3
cdr3_aa: CASSSPVGNTDTQYF
cdr3_nt: TGTGCCAGCAGCTCCCCGGTTGGTAACACAGATACGCAGTATTTT

v_call: TRBV6-6
clone_size: NA
d_call: TRBD2
j_call: TRBJ2-7
cdr3_aa: CASSYDLGGEYEQYF
cdr3_nt: TGTGCCAGCAGTTACGACCTTGGGGGGGAGTACGAGCAGTACTTC

v_call: TRBV29-1
clone_size: once
d_call: NA
j_call: TRBJ2-7
cdr3_aa: CSVSLTGSYEQYF
cdr3_nt: TGCAGCGTTAGCCTGACGGGCTCCTACGAGCAGTACTTC

v_call: TRBV5-4
clone_size: NA
d_call: NA
j_call: TRBJ2-5
cdr3_aa: CASSLPSAGEETQYF
cdr3_nt: TGTGCCAGCAGCTTGCCGTCAGCTGGAGAAGAGACCCAGTACTTC

v_call: TRBV7-9
clone_size: NA
d_call: NA
j_call: TRBJ1-1
cdr3_aa: CASSHRARTNTEAFF
cdr3_nt: TGTGCCAGCAGCCACAGGGCCCGAACGAACACTGAAGCTTTCTTT

v_call: TRBV5-5
clone_size: NA
d_call: TRBD2
j_call: TRBJ2-7
cdr3_aa: CASSSRAGGIYEQYF
cdr3_nt: TGTGCCAGCAGCTCCCGGGCGGGGGGGATCTACGAGCAGTACTTC

v_call: TRBV29-1
clone_size: NA
d_call: NA
j_call: TRBJ2-7
cdr3_aa: CSVDIRGYEQYF
cdr3_nt: TGCAGCGTTGATATTAGGGGGTACGAGCAGTACTTC

v_call: TRBV5-5
clone_size: once
d_call: TRBD1
j_call: TRBJ2-7
cdr3_aa: CASRYSGTGGPSNSYEQHF
cdr3_nt: TGTGCCAGCAGGTACTCCGGGACAGGGGGCCCTAGTAACTCCTACGAGCAGCACTTC

v_call: TRBV7-6
clone_size: NA
d_call: NA
j_call: TRBJ2-2
cdr3_aa: CASSLAVDLAENTGELFF
cdr3_nt: TGTGCCAGCAGCTTAGCGGTGGATCTAGCCGAGAACACCGGGGAGCTGTTTTTT

v_call: TRBV4-3
clone_size: NA
d_call: TRBD2
j_call: TRBJ2-3
cdr3_aa: CASSQEGPRIAGVADTQYF
cdr3_nt: TGCGCCAGCAGCCAAGAGGGCCCTCGAATAGCGGGGGTAGCAGATACGCAGTATTTT

v_call: TRBV6-1
clone_size: NA
d_call: TRBD2
j_call: TRBJ2-7
cdr3_aa: CASSEVTSGSYEQYF
cdr3_nt: TGTGCCAGCAGTGAAGTGACTAGCGGGAGCTACGAGCAGTACTTC

v_call: TRBV6-5
clone_size: NA
d_call: NA
j_call: TRBJ1-5
cdr3_aa: CASSGRVGNQPQHF
cdr3_nt: TGTGCCAGCAGTGGGAGGGTTGGCAATCAGCCCCAGCATTTT

v_call: TRBV2
clone_size: NA
d_call: TRBD2
j_call: TRBJ2-3
cdr3_aa: CASGGGGRGDTQYF
cdr3_nt: TGTGCCAGCGGTGGGGGGGGACGGGGAGATACGCAGTATTTT

v_call: TRBV9
clone_size: NA
d_call: NA
j_call: TRBJ2-7
cdr3_aa: CASSAEGLQSDEQYF
cdr3_nt: TGTGCCAGCAGCGCCGAGGGCCTACAGTCAGACGAGCAGTACTTC

v_call: TRBV4-3
clone_size: once
d_call: TRBD1
j_call: TRBJ2-7
cdr3_aa: CASSQDWDSSYEQYF
cdr3_nt: TGCGCCAGCAGCCAAGATTGGGACAGCTCCTACGAGCAGTACTTC

v_call: TRBV27
clone_size: NA
d_call: NA
j_call: TRBJ1-2
cdr3_aa: CASRSFSTGYTF
cdr3_nt: TGTGCCAGCAGGTCCTTTTCTACCGGCTACACCTTC

v_call: TRBV6-5
clone_size: NA
d_call: NA
j_call: TRBJ2-1
cdr3_aa: CASSEGYNEQFF
cdr3_nt: TGTGCCAGCAGTGAGGGTTACAATGAGCAGTTCTTC